This section outlines one T cell receptor (beta chain) sequence together with its context. The data stem from a study of blood T cell repertoires in COVID-19. For the study at large: T cells, B-cell-depleted T cells, or PBMCs supplied cDNA or gDNA.

V shed 4 bases and J 6 bases; nucleotides not matched to a gene: 8. The germline gives CDR1 SGHVS, CDR2 FNYEAQ. The CDR3 extends over 15 amino acids. As originally analysed: Scientists estimated how many nucleated cells there were by amplifying reference gene primers. Some clones are missing from TCRdb's copy, which holds only in-frame ones; the method was immunoSEQ multiplex PCR. V and J calls plus clone size are reproduced from that table; the DNA served to infer D and trimming. The sample shows some 180,000 clones, 82% of them seen only once. The TCR was taken from a woman aged 60-70 years with COVID-19, enrolled during active disease. What was sequenced was peripheral blood. This rearrangement joins TRBV7-6 to TRBJ1-4, with 7 bases lining up with TRBD1. CDR3 residues: CASSSFGTADEKLFF. The DNA of the CDR3 is TGTGCCAGCAGCTCATTCGGGACAGCCGATGAAAAACTGTTTTTT.